These 2 T cell receptor beta chains were all obtained from the same sample, sequenced in a study of identical twins. TCRdb passed the 5' RACE reads through MiXCR, listing each CDR3 protein once. The sample has more than 1.5 million distinct CDR3 sequences, under 35% seen once; the top ten hold approximately 0.25%. The sequenced material came from cord blood. These receptors all stem from a newborn girl in good health.

This clonotype has more than one count but fewer than ten. The chain uses TRBV5-1 and TRBJ2-1; 10 positions match TRBD2. Germline-derived CDR1 and CDR2 are SGHRS and YFSETQ. V was clipped by 4 bases and J by 0 bases; unmatched bases: 16. This CDR3 comprises 20 residues. The CDR3 here is CASSLLITSGVPTSYNEQFF. The CDR3 bases are TGCGCCAGCAGCCTCCTTATCACTAGCGGGGTACCGACCTCCTACAATGAGCAGTTCTTC.

J is TRBJ2-7 and V is TRBV29-1; no reliable D call. Germline CDR1 is SQVTM and CDR2 is ANQGSEA. The CDR3 length is 11 residues. Trimming left V 6 bases short and J 3 bases short, with 9 bases between. CDR3 residues: CSVQNDYEQYF. In DNA form, the CDR3 reads TGCAGCGTCCAGAACGACTACGAGCAGTACTTC.